This T cell receptor beta chain was captured by sequencing in a study of blood T cell repertoires in COVID-19. TCRdb keeps only in-frame clones here, not all; method: immunoSEQ multiplex PCR. The data contain 200,000 to 250,000 clones, approximately 85% of them seen just once; the ten biggest clones take up over 2.5%. With 0 bases clipped from V and 10 bases from J, the junction kept 13 bases outside the gene matches. The CDR3 contains 16 residues. The germline V gene has CDR1 MNHEY and CDR2 SMNVEV (reference sequence). The clonotype was recovered from a man aged 50 to 59 who had recovered from COVID-19. This chain joins TRBV27 and TRBJ1-1; 8 bases fit TRBD1. Sequenced: peripheral blood. CDR3 sequence (DNA): TGTGCCAGCAGTTTATCGTTGGGACAGGCCGATTTCGGAGCTTTCTTT. As protein: CASSLSLGQADFGAFF.